These 14 T cell receptor beta chains share one sample of origin, sequenced in a study of T cell responses to AZD1222 COVID-19 vaccine. Libraries were prepared by immunoSEQ multiplex PCR; TCRdb keeps only in-frame clonotypes and omits some of them. The sample includes about 190,000 clones, roughly 93% of them seen just once. The specimen comprised peripheral blood, sampled on day 0 of AZD1222 vaccination. These TCRs come from an adult in good health.

The chain links TRBV12-5 to TRBJ1-5; D gene uncertain. Germline values: CDR1 LGHNT, CDR2 FRNRAP. The CDR3 is made up of 19 amino acids. Trimming shortened V by 1 base and J by 0 bases, and 19 bases separated the two germline ends. DNA of the CDR3: TGTGCTAGTGGTTTGGCTCGAGGATCGGAACGATATAGCAATCAGCCCCAGCATTTT. Its translation is CASGLARGSERYSNQPQHF.

This clone appeared once. The gene calls are TRBV13 and TRBJ1-1; D is unclear. V was trimmed by 2 bases and J by 1 base, leaving 11 bases between them. The CDR3 runs 15 residues. Germline lookup yields CDR1 PRHDT and CDR2 FYEKMQ (reference sequence). The CDR3 region has the DNA TGTGCCAGCAGCTTAACCGGAAGGGAGAACACTGAAGCTTTCTTT. It encodes CASSLTGRENTEAFF.

The chain couples TRBV9 to TRBJ2-1; maybe TRBD1 (6 bases). V was clipped by 0 bases and J by 10 bases, with 14 bases between them. The CDR3 covers 14 residues. Germline V gene data show CDR1 as SGDLS and CDR2 as YYNGEE. In nucleotides, the CDR3 is TGTGCCAGCAGCGTAGGGGCAGGGGTTCGAGAGCAGTTCTTC. It translates to CASSVGAGVREQFF.

The chain is built from TRBV28 and TRBJ1-2; TRBD1 is a possible D gene (5 bases). V shed 3 bases and J shed 4 bases, with 12 bases lying between them. The germline V gene has CDR1 MDHEN and CDR2 SYDVKM. The CDR3 covers 14 residues. The CDR3, as DNA: TGTGCCAGCAGTTTCGGGGGAACTAGCTATGGCTACACCTTC. Translation gives CASSFGGTSYGYTF.

The CDR3, as DNA: TGTGCCAGCAGCTTAATGGACAGGTCCTACGAGCAGTACTTC. Translating it yields CASSLMDRSYEQYF. The rearrangement uses TRBV7-2 and TRBJ2-7; 7 nucleotides align to TRBD1. The germline V gene encodes CDR1 SGHTA and CDR2 FQGNSA. This CDR3 spans 14 amino acids. Trimming took 2 bases from V and 1 from J; bases not matched to a gene: 2.

The chain recombines TRBV19 with TRBJ2-6; D is undetermined. The CDR3 has 18 amino acids. V lost 1 base and J lost 4, with 17 bases in between. CDR1 is LNHDA, CDR2 SQIVND, per germline (reference sequence). The DNA of the CDR3 is TGTGCCAGTAGTATAGGGCTGAAAAGGTCGACCGGGGCCAACGTCCTGACTTTC. Translated, it gives CASSIGLKRSTGANVLTF.

A single count supports this clone. V usage is TRBV29-1 and J usage is TRBJ1-3; D not resolved. The CDR3 is made up of 13 amino acids. Germline V gene lookup returns CDR1 SQVTM and CDR2 ANQGSEA. Trimming pared 5 bases from V and 4 bases from J, leaving 12 bases between. The CDR3 sequence is CSVYSSRGNTIYF. DNA of the CDR3: TGCAGCGTTTATAGCTCGCGCGGAAACACCATATATTTT.

This chain connects TRBV5-1 to TRBJ2-5; 11 bases fit TRBD1. Germline-derived CDR1 and CDR2 are SGHRS and YFSETQ. The CDR3 has 15 amino acids. V shed 3 bases, J shed 1 base, and the junction held 2 bases outside the gene matches. The CDR3 DNA is TGCGCCAGCAGCTGGGGACAGGGGGGCCAAGAGACCCAGTACTTC. It is translated as CASSWGQGGQETQYF.

This clone was observed a single time. V is TRBV11-3 and J is TRBJ2-7, with 7 bases fitting TRBD2. V gave up 5 bases and J gave up 0 bases; unmatched junction bases: 13. The germline gives CDR1 SGHNT, CDR2 YENEEA. CDR3 length equals 17 residues. CDR3 in DNA: TGTGCCAGCAGCCCGGGGGAGGGGTCGCCCAGCTCCTACGAGCAGTACTTC. Translation gives CASSPGEGSPSSYEQYF.

J is TRBJ2-1 and V is TRBV24-1; 7 bases fit TRBD1. The V segment lost 2 bases and the J segment 8 bases; nucleotides outside the gene matches: 11. The CDR3 sequence is 16 residues long. Looked up from germline, CDR1 is KGHDR and CDR2 is SFDVKD. The CDR3 is CATSDYARGRGHEQFF. CDR3 in DNA: TGTGCCACCAGTGATTACGCCAGGGGTAGGGGGCATGAGCAGTTCTTC.

The chain recombines TRBV28 with TRBJ2-7; D perhaps matches TRBD2 (7 bases). Looked up from germline, CDR1 is MDHEN and CDR2 is SYDVKM. This CDR3 is built from 16 residues. V lost 7 bases and J 9 bases, leaving 28 bases between the germline ends. The CDR3 region has the DNA TGTGCCAGCACCCGTAGGCCGGGGGCGGGAGTCGAATGGCAGTACTTC. It yields the protein CASTRRPGAGVEWQYF.

The CDR3 sequence is CASSLMGQGIGYTF. CDR3 DNA sequence: TGTGCCAGCAGCCTAATGGGACAGGGGATTGGCTACACCTTC. The genes are TRBV14 and TRBJ1-2; TRBD1 agrees at 10 bases. This CDR3 is 14 amino acids long. Germline CDR1 is SGHDN and CDR2 is FVKESK. The ends lost 4 bases at V and 7 bases at J; junction bases unmatched: 6.

In DNA, the CDR3 is TGTGCCAGCGCTCCGACGGACAGGTGGCGGTCACCCCTCCACTTT. It is translated as CASAPTDRWRSPLHF. This chain joins TRBV6-5 and TRBJ1-6; TRBD1 aligns across 7 bases. V dropped 8 bases and J dropped 10; count of bases not matched to a gene: 14. This CDR3 region has 15 residues. CDR1 MNHEY and CDR2 SVGAGI come from the germline V gene.

This chain uses TRBV4-3 with TRBJ1-2; D may be TRBD1 (5 bases). Trimming left V 0 bases short and J 3 bases short, with 14 bases between. From germline, CDR1 is LGHNA and CDR2 YSLEER. The CDR3 sequence is 16 residues long. The CDR3 loop reads CASSQDGRARDYGYTF. The CDR3 nucleotides read TGCGCCAGCAGCCAAGATGGCAGGGCCCGGGACTATGGCTACACCTTC.